Below, one TCR beta chain is given with its context. The antigen it recognizes is unknown. There are no base qualities to consult, and no much larger clone falls within one base. TCRbeta CDR3 regions were amplified from genomic DNA by means of the immunoSEQ Assay, a bias-controlled multiplex PCR. On the study's bioinformatics: The number of nucleated cells in each sample was estimated by amplification of reference gene primers within the assay. To quantify the absolute abundance of each unique TCRbeta CDR3 rearrangement, sequence reads were collapsed and filtered. For each sample, productive Simpson clonality was calculated as the square root of Simpson's diversity index over productive rearrangements. TCRdb retrieved this table from immuneACCESS and kept in-frame rearrangements only. Not all clones are present; in checked studies, unresolved V genes account for under half, and no reason is known for the remainder. V, J and clone size derive from that table, while D and trimming were established from the DNA sequence. Across this sample there are over 450,000 clones, with 85% to 90% seen only once. Roughly 8.3% of the sample lies in the top ten.

These data belong to a study of blood T cell repertoires in COVID-19 (dated by TCRdb to about 2020). Regarding the research as a whole: The collaborator samples originated in the United States, Italy and Spain and spanned the acute and convalescent phases of COVID-19. Subjects who had been exposed to COVID-19, were actively infected with it, or had recovered from it provided the deeply sampled blood TCRbeta repertoires that made up the dataset. A de-identified subject ID, COVID-19 status, age in years and sex were almost always included in the sample metadata. The prospective study material was composed of cDNA or gDNA derived from T cells, B-cell-depleted T cells, or PBMCs. The repertoires were released in a freely available public database intended as a resource for research on the immune response to SARS-CoV-2. Samples came from the ongoing ImmuneRACE study (first 160 participants) plus 1,254 subjects from 6 global collaborators. Where HLA class I and class II types were available, the types were taken from metadata supplied by the sample provider, not from assay-based typing.

Paper-wide results and their limitations: The quantity of clinical and demographic metadata differed by source and by participant and was supplied without curation.

V drops 1 base and J drops 14 bases, leaving 14 bases in between. Sequences SEHNR (CDR1) and FQNEAQ (CDR2) are obtained from the germline V gene (reference sequence). The CDR3 goes from the cysteine to the phenylalanine over 12 residues. The kept DNA is CDR3 alone, 36 bases in frame from the first base. One collaborating source in Seattle enrolled patients while the patients were actively infected and followed the patients over time throughout the course of disease. Collaborating institutions collected whole blood in K2EDTA tubes following their own protocols. For TCRbeta analysis, collaborators shipped samples in one of three forms: frozen whole blood, isolated PBMCs, or DNA extracted from either of those sample types.

Sequencing used peripheral blood. This receptor was obtained from a woman in her forties or fifties with COVID-19, enrolled during active disease. Recombination connected TRBV7-9 to TRBJ1-1; no D segment can be confidently identified. The DNA reads TGTGCCAGCAGCTTAGAGGAGCCTCCGAGATTCTTT. This codes for CASSLEEPPRFF.